This passage covers 23 T cell receptor beta chains from one sample sequenced in a study of identical twins. TCRdb re-called the 5' RACE reads with MiXCR, one entry per CDR3 protein. The sample lists about 240,000 distinct CDR3 sequences, more than 9% seen once, with 10% in the top ten. Material: memory T cells sorted from blood. The source of these receptors is a man in his fifties in good health.

This clonotype was seen ten or more times. This chain connects TRBV7-2 to TRBJ2-1; weak D call: TRBD2 (6 bases). The CDR3 is 14 amino acids. CDR1 SGHTA and CDR2 FQGNSA come from the germline V gene. The V end was cut by 5 bases, the J end by 6 bases, with 14 bases between. CDR3 DNA sequence: TGTGCCAGCAGCCCGGGCGGGGCCATCAATGAGCAGTTCTTC. It yields the protein CASSPGGAINEQFF.

This clonotype occurred a few times. The chain joins TRBV28 to TRBJ1-1; D gene unclear. The CDR3 sequence is 13 residues long. Trimming cost V 4 bases and J 4 bases, with 10 bases left between them. Germline lookup yields CDR1 MDHEN and CDR2 SYDVKM. CDR3 DNA: TGTGCCAGCAGTTCGGGGAGTCCCACTGAAGCTTTCTTT. It encodes CASSSGSPTEAFF. Drawing the rest from reference TRBV28 and TRBJ1-1, the complete variable domain is DVKVTQSSRYLVKRTGEKVFLECVQDMDHENMFWYRQDPGLGLRLIYFSYDVKMKEKGDIPEGYSVSREKKERFSLILESASTNQTSMYLCASSSGSPTEAFFGQGTRLTVV.

For the CDR3, the DNA is TGCGCCAGCAGCTTGTCTACGGACACGAGATCACCCCTCCACTTT. This codes for CASSLSTDTRSPLHF. The chain joins TRBV5-1 to TRBJ1-6; possible D gene TRBD1, 5 bases. The V and J ends lost 1 base and 10 bases respectively, with 15 bases between them. The CDR3 loop spans 15 amino acids. Per germline, CDR1 SGHRS and CDR2 YFSETQ.

This clonotype has more than one count but fewer than ten. CDR3 bases: TGCAGTGCTAGAGATCGGCGGGAGATCAAGCATGAGCAGTTCTTC. This translates into CSARDRREIKHEQFF. The chain couples TRBV20-1 to TRBJ2-1; TRBD2 matches 7 bases. Germline V lookup: CDR1 DFQATT, CDR2 SNEGSKA (reference sequence). J was trimmed by 8 bases and V by 0 bases; bases with no gene match: 10. CDR3 length: 15 residues.

At least ten counts were recorded for this clonotype. The J gene is TRBJ2-3, the V gene TRBV20-1; D is uncertain. This CDR3 is built from 15 residues. The ends were cut back, 0 bases at V and 2 bases at J, with 12 bases in the middle. CDR1 is DFQATT, CDR2 SNEGSKA, per germline (reference sequence). Here the CDR3 reads CSARDIRRLTDTQYF. The CDR3, as DNA: TGCAGTGCTAGAGATATCAGGCGCCTCACAGATACGCAGTATTTT.

This clonotype was observed at least ten times. This chain uses TRBV28 with TRBJ2-7; D ambiguous. The length of the CDR3 is 15 residues. Between the trimmed V and J ends, which lost 7 bases and 0 bases, there was a span of 16 bases. Germline values: CDR1 MDHEN, CDR2 SYDVKM. Written as DNA, the CDR3 is TGTGCCAGCATCGGGCAAACGGCCGACTCCTACGAGCAGTACTTC. Its protein product is CASIGQTADSYEQYF. The full variable domain, with the rest looked up from reference TRBV28 and TRBJ2-7, is DVKVTQSSRYLVKRTGEKVFLECVQDMDHENMFWYRQDPGLGLRLIYFSYDVKMKEKGDIPEGYSVSREKKERFSLILESASTNQTSMYLCASIGQTADSYEQYFGPGTRLTVT.

This clonotype was counted at least ten times. The chain combines TRBV28 with TRBJ2-7; 7 positions match TRBD1. With V trimmed by 5 bases and J by 4 bases, 11 bases remained unmatched. The germline CDR1 and CDR2 sequences are MDHEN and SYDVKM. The CDR3 is made up of 15 amino acids. CDR3 residues: CASSEPGTATYEQYF. The CDR3 region has the DNA TGTGCCAGCAGTGAACCCGGGACAGCGACTTACGAGCAGTACTTC.

This clonotype was recorded at least ten times. The J gene is TRBJ1-2, the V gene TRBV4-3; no clear D gene. Looked up from germline, CDR1 is LGHNA and CDR2 is YSLEER. Between the trimmed V and J ends, which lost 0 bases and 2 bases, there was a span of 7 bases. CDR3 length: 14 residues. CDR3 amino acids: CASSQDDRNYGYTF. In DNA form, the CDR3 reads TGCGCCAGCAGCCAAGACGACCGGAACTATGGCTACACCTTC.

The chain recombines TRBV21-1 with TRBJ2-7; TRBD1 is the table's D call, not checked against the DNA. TRBV21-1 is annotated as a pseudogene. The CDR3 length is 15 residues. The CDR3 DNA sequence: TGTGCCAGCAGCAGACAGGGACAGGGGGCGGAAGAGCAGTACTTC. Translated, it gives CASSRQGQGAEEQYF.

For this clonotype: A read error is possible here, since a much larger clone lies one base away. The chain has TRBV20-1 and TRBJ2-4; the D gene is possibly TRBD2 (5 bases). This CDR3 has 14 amino acids. Germline V CDR1 and CDR2: DFQATT, SNEGSKA (reference sequence). Trimming stripped 3 bases from V and 3 bases from J, with 12 bases between. The CDR3 protein is CSASGSPRKNIQYF. The CDR3 DNA reads TGCAGTGCTAGTGGGAGTCCCCGCAAAAACATTCAGTACTTC.

This clonotype came up a few times. J is TRBJ2-7 and V is TRBV5-6; 10 positions match TRBD2. The CDR3 loop spans 14 amino acids. Germline trimming cut 7 bases from V and 1 base from J; bases unmatched to any gene: 5. Germline loops: CDR1 SGHDT, CDR2 YYEEEE. CDR3 region: CASQLAGPSYEQYF. Here the CDR3 DNA reads TGTGCCAGCCAACTAGCGGGGCCGTCCTACGAGCAGTACTTC.

This chain uses TRBV6-2 or TRBV6-3 with TRBJ2-7; TRBD1 agrees at 9 bases. V shed 7 bases and J 6 bases; nucleotides not matched to a gene: 7. This CDR3 is built from 13 residues. In germline, CDR1 is MNHEY, CDR2 SVGEGT. The CDR3 DNA is TGTGCCAGCATTCGGGACAGGGTTGGCGAGCAGTACTTC. Translating gives CASIRDRVGEQYF.

This clonotype was seen repeatedly, ten times or more. The V call is TRBV12-3 or TRBV12-4, the J call TRBJ1-5; D is uncertain. The germline V and J ends were trimmed by 5 bases and 5 bases, with 10 bases remaining between them. This CDR3 contains 13 residues. The chain's CDR3 is CASSPTGYQPQHF. The CDR3 nucleotides are TGTGCCAGCAGTCCGACGGGTTATCAGCCCCAGCATTTT.

This clonotype was counted between two and nine times. V is TRBV5-1 and J is TRBJ1-2; D is possibly TRBD1 (5 bases). Trimming removed 0 bases at V and 4 bases at J, with 13 bases between. Germline CDR1 SGHRS, CDR2 YFSETQ. This CDR3 is built from 15 residues. The DNA of the CDR3 is TGCGCCAGCAGCTTGGAGCGCACAGGTGCCTATGGCTACACCTTC. Protein sequence: CASSLERTGAYGYTF. Together with reference TRBV5-1 and TRBJ1-2, the CDR3 gives the full variable domain: KAGVTQTPRYLIKTRGQQVTLSCSPISGHRSVSWYQQTPGQGLQFLFEYFSETQRNKGNFPGRFSGRQFSNSRSEMNVSTLELGDSALYLCASSLERTGAYGYTFGSGTRLTVV.

This clonotype was seen repeatedly, ten times or more. V gene TRBV10-3 combines with J gene TRBJ2-7; 10 positions agree with TRBD1. The CDR3 loop spans 14 amino acids. Germline V gene sequence: CDR1 ENHRY, CDR2 SYGVKD. V was clipped by 4 bases and J by 4 bases; unmatched bases: 4. CDR3 DNA: TGTGCCATCAGTGGGGACAGGGGAGGGTACGAGCAGTACTTC. This sequence encodes CAISGDRGGYEQYF.

The chain carries TRBV4-3 and TRBJ2-3; D is undetermined. V lost 0 bases and J 6 bases, leaving 7 bases between the germline ends. The CDR3 extends over 13 amino acids. Per germline, CDR1 LGHNA and CDR2 YSLEER. CDR3 bases: TGCGCCAGCAGCCAAGAACCCGGGGATACGCAGTATTTT. Its protein product is CASSQEPGDTQYF.

This clonotype showed up many times. The rearrangement joins TRBV5-1 to TRBJ2-3, with 10 bases identical to TRBD2. The CDR3 is 19 residues long. Looked up from germline, CDR1 is SGHRS and CDR2 is YFSETQ. V trimming: 7 bases; J trimming: 0 bases; junction bases outside the gene matches: 17. CDR3 bases: TGCGCCAGCCGCAGGAGATACGGGGCTAGCGGGGGAAGCACAGATACGCAGTATTTT. Translating it yields CASRRRYGASGGSTDTQYF.

This clonotype showed up many times. V is TRBV6-1 and J is TRBJ1-4; TRBD1 agrees at 9 bases. The CDR3 covers 13 residues. CDR1 and CDR2 (germline): MNHNS, SASEGT. V was clipped by 5 bases and J by 6 bases; unmatched bases: 1. The chain's CDR3 is CASSRTGDEKLFF. The CDR3, as DNA: TGTGCCAGCAGTAGGACAGGGGATGAAAAACTGTTTTTT.

This clonotype was counted at least ten times. The CDR3 here is CASRVRLAETTDTQYF. CDR3 nucleotide sequence: TGTGCCAGCAGAGTTAGGCTAGCCGAAACCACAGATACGCAGTATTTT. J is TRBJ2-3 and V is TRBV6-1; tentatively, D is TRBD2 (5 bases). CDR1 and CDR2 (germline): MNHNS, SASEGT. This CDR3 contains 16 residues. V shed 6 bases and J shed 2 bases, with 18 bases lying between them.

This clonotype was counted ten times or more. This chain joins TRBV20-1 and TRBJ2-1, with D perhaps TRBD2 (6 bases). Germline-derived CDR1 and CDR2 are DFQATT and SNEGSKA (reference sequence). V lost 5 bases, J lost 3 bases, and 17 bases lay in between. The CDR3 covers 15 residues. The chain's CDR3 is CSAPLPGENYNEQFF. CDR3 coding DNA: TGCAGTGCTCCCCTCCCGGGAGAGAACTACAATGAGCAGTTCTTC.

The sample holds a few counts of this clonotype. V gene TRBV20-1 combines with J gene TRBJ1-6; D gene uncertain. The CDR3 runs to 14 residues. The V end was cut by 4 bases, the J end by 0 bases, with 7 bases between. Germline CDR1 and CDR2: DFQATT and SNEGSKA (reference sequence). The CDR3 is CSANGYSYNSPLHF. The CDR3 DNA reads as TGCAGTGCTAATGGTTACTCCTATAATTCACCCCTCCACTTT.

This clonotype has ten or more counts. V gene TRBV7-2 combines with J gene TRBJ2-1; 8 bases align to TRBD2. V lost 5 bases to trimming and J lost 6 bases; unmatched junction nucleotides: 3. The CDR3 contains 13 residues. Germline CDR1 and CDR2: SGHTA and FQGNSA. CDR3 in DNA: TGTGCCAGCAGCAGCCGGGGGGGCAATGAGCAGTTCTTC. Encoded protein: CASSSRGGNEQFF.

This chain connects TRBV12-3 or TRBV12-4 to TRBJ1-2; D remains ambiguous. V shed 7 bases and J shed 4 bases, with 13 bases lying between them. The CDR3 sequence is 13 residues long. The CDR3, as DNA: TGTGCCAGCACGCTCAAGGGTTTCTATGGCTACACCTTC. It translates to CASTLKGFYGYTF.